This T cell receptor (beta chain) was found in a study of blood T cell repertoires in COVID-19. Across the study: Material from acute and convalescent COVID-19 was sourced from the United States, Italy and Spain.

Per the original methods: Reference gene primer amplification yielded estimated nucleated cell counts. Sequenced by immunoSEQ multiplex PCR; TCRdb stores in-frame clones only, minus some. That table gives V, J and clone size, and the DNA gave D and trimming. Of under 200,000 clones in the sample, around nine tenths were seen once. The J segment lost 5 bases and the V segment lost 2 bases, leaving 6 bases of the junction unmatched. Germline V gene lookup returns CDR1 MNHNY and CDR2 SVGAGI (reference sequence). This CDR3 contains 14 residues. Seattle's enrolled individuals joined amid active infection and were then monitored longitudinally.

The material sequenced was peripheral blood. The TCR originated in a man between 60 and 75 years old with COVID-19, enrolled during active disease. The rearrangement joins TRBV6-6 to TRBJ2-7, with 7 bases fitting TRBD1. The CDR3 region has the DNA TGTGCCAGCAGTTACCCGACAGGGACGGACGAGCAGTACTTC. Residues: CASSYPTGTDEQYF.